This paragraph reports one T cell receptor (beta chain). As yet, its antigen is unknown. A much larger clone differs by one base, so this may be a read error. Findings and limits, study-wide: Tumor Tregs overlapped most with tumor, then blood, naive CD4+ cells.

The CDR3 consists of 14 residues. V was clipped by 7 bases and J by 7 bases; unmatched bases: 15. Germline V CDR1 and CDR2: SQVTM, ANQGSEA. CD4+CD45RO+CD25- cells were isolated as memory CD4+ T cells. After constant-region reverse-primer amplification, full-length variable regions underwent semi-nested PCR with Nested Universal Primer A. TCRdb itself ran the 5' RACE reads through MiXCR, one entry per CDR3 protein. This sample has 8,000 to 9,500 distinct CDR3 sequences, with approximately 15% found just once. The sequence came from a female donor with breast cancer. The chain couples TRBV29-1 to TRBJ1-2; 7 bases fit TRBD1. The sample taken for sequencing was memory CD4+ T cells sorted from blood. The subset here: memory CD4+ T cells, CD4+CD45RO+CD25-. The CDR3 sequence is CSATHGTVPCGYTF. CDR3 in DNA: TGCAGCGCGACCCACGGGACAGTTCCTTGTGGCTACACCTTC.